This TCR beta chain was profiled in a study of T cells after yellow fever vaccination. In the study overall: Low-cell-number fractions were prepared with SMART-Seq v4 Ultra Low Input. Study-wide findings and caveats: Clones from primary vaccination mostly reappeared after the booster (96% CD4, about 85% CD8). The secondary response peaked faster, at day 5 versus 15, but was weaker.

The germline V and J ends were trimmed by 1 base and 6 bases, with 15 bases remaining between them. The CDR3 runs to 15 residues. Germline CDR1 MGHRA, CDR2 YSYEKL. There are many counts of this clonotype. The 5'RACE template-switching step produced TCR cDNA and added a universal primer site and UMIs. TCRdb reprocessed the 5' RACE reads via MiXCR and lists one record per CDR3 protein. The repertoire holds 45,000 to 60,000 distinct CDR3 sequences, with 6% to 8.5% as singletons. This clonotype was sampled from a man aged 18 to 30 who received the YFV17D yellow fever vaccine. This chain uses TRBV4-1 with TRBJ1-1; D is undetermined. The material sequenced was CD8+ T cells not binding an NS4B(214-222) dextramer, sorted from PBMCs, taken around 45 days after the first yellow fever vaccination. DNA of the CDR3: TGCGCCAGCAGCCAAGTCAACGGATTTTGGGCTGAAGCTTTCTTT. This sequence encodes CASSQVNGFWAEAFF.